The 20 T cell receptor beta chains reported below all come from one sample, sequenced in a study of shared clonotypes between healthy human individuals. The data were produced by immunoSEQ multiplex PCR, yet TCRdb's version contains in-frame clones alone and is incomplete. This table has about 2.1 million clones, roughly 95% appearing once. CD45RO-negative, CCR7-positively selected cells formed the naive CD8 fraction, excluding terminally differentiated effector memory CD45RA+ cells. Sequencing was done on a sample of naive CD8+ T cells from PBMCs. The receptors were gathered from a man between 18 and 35 years old in good health. Some clones in this sample may be carry-over from other donors' samples.

The CDR3 DNA reads TGTGCCACCGGACGGGTAGAGACCCAGTACTTC. Translating gives CATGRVETQYF. The rearrangement links TRBV2 to TRBJ2-5; D is unresolved. Germline values: CDR1 SNHLY, CDR2 FYNNEI. V dropped 10 bases and J dropped 4 bases, with 10 bases sitting between them. This CDR3 has 11 amino acids.

A word on this clone: At the DNA level, this CDR3 is encoded by other sequences in the same sample as well. The CDR3 nucleotides read TGTGCCAGCAGCGTAGCGCAGGGTTCCTACGAGCAGTACTTC. Translated: CASSVAQGSYEQYF. This sequence joins TRBV9 and TRBJ2-7; possibly TRBD1 for D (5 bases). V shed 0 bases and J shed 1 base, with 8 bases lying between them. In germline, CDR1 is SGDLS, CDR2 YYNGEE. This CDR3 has 14 amino acids.

The chain combines TRBV19 with TRBJ2-7, with D tentatively TRBD1 or TRBD2 (5 bases each). Trimming stripped 5 bases from V and 5 bases from J, with 16 bases between. The CDR3 covers 14 residues. Germline V gene lookup returns CDR1 LNHDA and CDR2 SQIVND (reference sequence). The CDR3 here is CASSLRGAHHEQYF. CDR3 coding DNA: TGTGCCAGTAGTCTCCGAGGGGCGCACCACGAGCAGTACTTC.

This sequence joins TRBV5-8 and TRBJ1-2; 9 bases agree with TRBD1. J was trimmed by 3 bases and V by 5 bases; bases with no gene match: 5. Germline lookup yields CDR1 SGHTS and CDR2 YDEGEE. The CDR3 is made up of 14 amino acids. The CDR3 DNA follows: TGTGCCAGCAGTGTACAGGGGGCTCACTATGGCTACACCTTC. Translation: CASSVQGAHYGYTF. The complete variable domain, with remaining parts taken from reference TRBV5-8 and TRBJ1-2, reads EAGVTQSPTHLIKTRGQQATLRCSPISGHTSVYWYQQALGLGLQFLLWYDEGEERNRGNFPPRFSGRQFPNYSSELNVNALELEDSALYLCASSVQGAHYGYTFGSGTRLTVV.

J is TRBJ2-5 and V is TRBV25-1, with TRBD2 as a possible D gene (5 bases). CDR3 length: 14 amino acids. In germline, CDR1 is MGHDK, CDR2 SYGVNS. Trimming stripped 2 bases from V and 4 bases from J, with 11 bases between. The CDR3 coding sequence is TGTGCCAGCAGTGAAGACGAGGGCGGAGAGACCCAGTACTTC. This encodes CASSEDEGGETQYF.

This clone was seen just once. The V gene is TRBV9, the J gene TRBJ2-3, with TRBD2 matching over 15 bases. This CDR3 spans 17 amino acids. The germline V gene encodes CDR1 SGDLS and CDR2 YYNGEE. J was trimmed by 3 bases and V by 5 bases; bases with no gene match: 7. For the CDR3, the DNA is TGTGCCAGCAGTGACCGGACTAGCGGGAGGGCGACAGATACGCAGTATTTT. Its protein is CASSDRTSGRATDTQYF.

The chain links TRBV28 to TRBJ2-3; D is unclear. V was trimmed by 6 bases and J by 4 bases, leaving 11 bases between them. The CDR3 has 13 residues. Germline V gives CDR1 MDHEN, CDR2 SYDVKM. The DNA of the CDR3 is TGTGCCAGCAGGCTATCCCCTCCAGATACGCAGTATTTT. Translating gives CASRLSPPDTQYF.

The genes are TRBV10-3 and TRBJ2-7; 9 bases fit TRBD2. The CDR3 has 15 residues. Germline lookup yields CDR1 ENHRY and CDR2 SYGVKD. After removal of 6 bases from V and 0 bases from J, the junction contained 6 bases not matched to a gene. In DNA, the CDR3 is TGTGCCATCAGCAGACTAGCGGAGAACTCCTACGAGCAGTACTTC. It codes for CAISRLAENSYEQYF.

The chain couples TRBV21-1 to TRBJ2-7. TRBV21-1 is reported as a pseudogene. The CDR3 contains 11 residues. CDR3 nucleotides: TGTGCCAGGGAAGGGGGGTACGAGCAGTACTTC. This translates into CAREGGYEQYF.

The J gene is TRBJ2-5, the V gene TRBV4-3; no definite D call. The CDR3 has 14 residues. Trimming took 4 bases from V and 5 from J, leaving 14 bases between them. Per the germline V gene, CDR1 is LGHNA and CDR2 is YSLEER. CDR3 residues: CASSPWARSETQYF. DNA for the CDR3: TGCGCCAGCAGCCCCTGGGCGAGATCGGAGACCCAGTACTTC.

This chain connects TRBV4-2 to TRBJ2-2, with D uncertain. The germline V and J ends were trimmed by 0 bases and 6 bases, with 14 bases remaining between them. Per the germline V gene, CDR1 is LGHNA and CDR2 is YNFKEQ. There are 16 residues in the CDR3. The CDR3 DNA follows: TGTGCCAGCAGCCAAGATGGGGTGCCGCTTGCCGGGGAGCTGTTTTTT. The encoded protein is CASSQDGVPLAGELFF.

The sample holds one count of this clone. This chain links TRBV7-9 with TRBJ2-2; TRBD1 matches 10 bases. Germline values: CDR1 SEHNR, CDR2 FQNEAQ (reference sequence). J was trimmed by 7 bases and V by 4 bases; bases with no gene match: 3. The CDR3 length is 14 residues. The CDR3 bases are TGTGCCAGCAGCTGGGACAGGGGCCACGGGGAGCTGTTTTTT. It translates to CASSWDRGHGELFF.

V and J are TRBV29-1 and TRBJ1-2, with 7 bases identical to TRBD1. Germline CDR1 is SQVTM and CDR2 is ANQGSEA. CDR3 size: 12 residues. V dropped 5 bases and J dropped 3; count of bases not matched to a gene: 3. In DNA form, the CDR3 reads TGCAGCGTTTTGACAGGGCACTATGGCTACACCTTC. This gives the protein CSVLTGHYGYTF.

For the CDR3, the DNA is TGTGCCAGCAGCTTATCCTGGAACACTGAAGCTTTCTTT. Translating gives CASSLSWNTEAFF. The rearrangement joins TRBV11-2 to TRBJ1-1; unclear D gene. Trimming stripped 2 bases from V and 1 base from J, with 5 bases between. Germline V lookup: CDR1 SGHAT, CDR2 FQNNGV. The CDR3 consists of 13 residues. Full variable domain (outside the CDR3, taken from reference TRBV11-2 and TRBJ1-1): EAGVAQSPRYKIIEKRQSVAFWCNPISGHATLYWYQQILGQGPKLLIQFQNNGVVDDSQLPKDRFSAERLKGVDSTLKIQPAKLEDSAVYLCASSLSWNTEAFFGQGTRLTVV.

V is TRBV28 and J is TRBJ1-2; TRBD1 might be the D (6 bases). V was clipped by 6 bases and J by 0 bases, with 11 bases between them. CDR1 and CDR2 (germline): MDHEN, SYDVKM. This CDR3 contains 14 residues. DNA of the CDR3: TGTGCCAGCAGCCGACAGGAAGCTAACTATGGCTACACCTTC. It encodes CASSRQEANYGYTF.

Remarks on this clone: The same CDR3 is also encoded by other DNA sequences in this sample. V usage is TRBV27 and J usage is TRBJ2-7, with D possibly being TRBD1 (5 bases). Per the germline V gene, CDR1 is MNHEY and CDR2 is SMNVEV (reference sequence). This CDR3 spans 13 amino acids. Trimming cost V 3 bases and J 3 bases, with 9 bases left between them. This chain's CDR3 is CASSFDRGYEQYF. In DNA, the CDR3 is TGTGCCAGCAGTTTTGACAGAGGCTACGAGCAGTACTTC.

The chain joins TRBV10-3 to TRBJ2-1, with unresolved D. This CDR3 has 14 residues. Germline V gene sequence: CDR1 ENHRY, CDR2 SYGVKD. The germline V and J ends were trimmed by 0 bases and 4 bases, with 7 bases remaining between them. CDR3 in DNA: TGTGCCATCAGTGAGTCAGAACTATACAATGAGCAGTTCTTC. This translates into CAISESELYNEQFF.

The chain has TRBV28 and TRBJ2-1; D remains unclear. CDR1 is MDHEN, CDR2 SYDVKM, per germline. V was pared by 6 bases and J by 6 bases, with 12 bases between. CDR3 length: 13 residues. CDR3 sequence (DNA): TGTGCCAGCAGGCCCCTCAAGGGCAATGAGCAGTTCTTC. It encodes CASRPLKGNEQFF.

In regard to this clone: The sample holds other DNA sequences that translate to the same CDR3. The chain uses TRBV11-2 and TRBJ2-7, with 8 bases aligning to TRBD2. V shed 1 base, J shed 4 bases, and the junction held 3 bases outside the gene matches. Germline loops: CDR1 SGHAT, CDR2 FQNNGV. The CDR3 extends over 14 amino acids. CDR3 sequence reads: CASSLGPSGYEQYF. As DNA, the CDR3 is TGTGCCAGCAGCTTAGGACCTAGCGGGTACGAGCAGTACTTC.

Worth noting for this clone: Other DNA sequences in this sample translate to the same CDR3. The V call is TRBV7-9, the J call TRBJ2-5, with TRBD2 identical over 12 bases. Per germline, CDR1 SEHNR and CDR2 FQNEAQ (reference sequence). The V gene end was trimmed by 5 bases and the J gene end by 2 bases; junction bases not matched to a gene: 9. The CDR3 totals 17 residues. The CDR3 nucleotides are TGTGCCAGCAGCCCGAGACTAGCGGGAGAGCATCAAGAGACCCAGTACTTC. It yields the protein CASSPRLAGEHQETQYF.